The following is a TCR beta chain sequence with its context. This sample was included in a study of shared T cell receptors in the human thymus. Repertoires were generated with immunoSEQ multiplex PCR, while TCRdb's copy carries only in-frame clones and drops some. The repertoire holds hundreds of thousands of clones, with 87% as singletons. Germline values: CDR1 SGHDT, CDR2 YYEEEE. This CDR3 is 16 amino acids long. The ends lost 0 bases at V and 3 bases at J; junction bases unmatched: 8. This sample was also put to use in a study of human thymus T cells. That work adds: Donation came from healthy Finnish infants having corrective surgery for congenital heart defects. Thymic resections from corrective heart surgery supplied the tissue. Reports from related research described highly overlapping thymic repertoires among unrelated individuals.

The source is a boy less than two years old with a congenital heart defect. Sequenced sample: thymocytes. The chain links TRBV5-6 to TRBJ1-2; 7 nucleotides agree with TRBD1. The CDR3 reads CASSLDRQGGHYGYTF. For the CDR3, the DNA is TGTGCCAGCAGCTTGGATCGGCAGGGGGGTCACTATGGCTACACCTTC.